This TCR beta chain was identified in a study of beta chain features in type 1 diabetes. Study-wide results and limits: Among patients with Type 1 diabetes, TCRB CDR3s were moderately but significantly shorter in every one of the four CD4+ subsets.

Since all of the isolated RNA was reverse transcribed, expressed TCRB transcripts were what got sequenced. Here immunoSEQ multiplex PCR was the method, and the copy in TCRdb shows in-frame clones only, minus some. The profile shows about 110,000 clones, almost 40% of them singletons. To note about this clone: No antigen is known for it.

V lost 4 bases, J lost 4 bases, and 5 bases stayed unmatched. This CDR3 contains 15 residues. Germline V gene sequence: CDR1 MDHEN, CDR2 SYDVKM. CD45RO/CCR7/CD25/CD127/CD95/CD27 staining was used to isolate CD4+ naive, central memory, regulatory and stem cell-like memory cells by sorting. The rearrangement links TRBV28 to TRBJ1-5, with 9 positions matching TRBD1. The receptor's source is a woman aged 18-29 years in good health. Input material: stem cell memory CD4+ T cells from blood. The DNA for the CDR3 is TGTGCCAGCAGTTCGGCTGGACAGGGGAATCAGCCCCAGCATTTT. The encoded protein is CASSSAGQGNQPQHF.